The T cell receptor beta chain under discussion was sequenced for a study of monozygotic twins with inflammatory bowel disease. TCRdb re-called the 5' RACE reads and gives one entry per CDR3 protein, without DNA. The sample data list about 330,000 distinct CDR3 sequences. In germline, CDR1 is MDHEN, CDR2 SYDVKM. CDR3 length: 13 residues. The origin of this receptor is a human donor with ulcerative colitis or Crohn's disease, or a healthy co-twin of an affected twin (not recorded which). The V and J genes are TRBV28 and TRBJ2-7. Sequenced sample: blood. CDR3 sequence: CASRFSGSYEQYF.